The 23 T cell receptor beta chains reported below all come from one sample, sequenced in a study of molecular identifiers for immune sequencing clone quantification. One entry per CDR3 protein, called by TCRdb with MiXCR from the PCR reads. The data contain about 510,000 distinct CDR3 sequences, about 25% of them singletons. Sample: naive CD8+ T cells from blood, with Jurkat cell RNA spiked in. Subset in this sample: FACS-sorted CD8+CD4-CCR7+CD45RA+ naive T cells. The receptors shown here come from a human donor in good health. Some libraries in this study had Jurkat cell RNA spiked in.

This clonotype was seen ten or more times. The CDR3 sequence is CASSLSPNTIYF. The CDR3 DNA follows: TGTGCCAGCAGCTTATCCCCCAACACCATATATTTT. The chain joins TRBV7-9 to TRBJ1-3; D is uncertain. The CDR3 sequence is 12 residues long. CDR1 is SEHNR and CDR2 is FQNEAQ in the germline V gene (reference sequence). The V end was cut by 2 bases, the J end by 7 bases, with 6 bases between. Filled out from reference TRBV7-9 and TRBJ1-3, the complete variable domain reads DTGVSQNPRHKITKRGQNVTFRCDPISEHNRLYWYRQTLGQGPEFLTYFQNEAQLEKSRLLSDRFSAERPKGSFSTLEIQRTEQGDSAMYLCASSLSPNTIYFGEGSWLTVV.

Concerning this clonotype itself: Relative to the germline gene, one junction end is altered; a read error may explain this. The genes are TRBV13 and TRBJ2-4; D possibly corresponds to TRBD1 (5 bases). Germline CDR1 PRHDT, CDR2 FYEKMQ (reference sequence). This CDR3 has 16 amino acids. This CDR3 reads CASSLEARGPKTIPSF. CDR3 sequence (DNA): TGTGCCAGCAGCTTAGAAGCAAGGGGCCCCAAAACCATTCCGTCCTTC.

This clonotype was seen more than once but under ten times. The chain employs TRBV6-5 and TRBJ2-7, with D possibly being TRBD1 (6 bases). Per the germline V gene, CDR1 is MNHEY and CDR2 is SVGAGI. CDR3 size: 15 residues. With 6 bases removed from V and 2 bases from J, the gap between germline ends came to 17 bases. The CDR3 nucleotides read TGTGCCAGCAGGAATTCACCGGACAGCACCTACGAGCAGTACTTC. Its protein product is CASRNSPDSTYEQYF.

V is TRBV6-5 and J is TRBJ2-1, with TRBD2 as a possible D gene (5 bases). CDR3 length equals 15 residues. The V end lost 2 bases, the J end lost 3 bases, and 11 bases lay between the germline ends. CDR1 is MNHEY, CDR2 SVGAGI, per germline. This CDR3 is CASSYSWERYNEQFF. In nucleotides, the CDR3 is TGTGCCAGCAGTTACAGCTGGGAGCGCTACAATGAGCAGTTCTTC.

About this clonotype itself: A much larger clone lies a single base off, so this may be a read error. This chain joins TRBV27 and TRBJ1-2; D unclear. From germline, CDR1 is MNHEY and CDR2 SMNVEV (reference sequence). The CDR3 spans 13 residues. CDR3: CASGFQSNYGYAF. The CDR3 nucleotides are TGTGCCAGCGGTTTTCAGTCCAACTATGGCTACGCCTTC.

This clonotype was recorded at least ten times. This chain uses TRBV13 with TRBJ2-3; 8 bases match TRBD1. Looked up from germline, CDR1 is PRHDT and CDR2 is FYEKMQ (reference sequence). The V gene end was trimmed by 2 bases and the J gene end by 3 bases; junction bases not matched to a gene: 4. The CDR3 has 15 amino acids. The CDR3 here is CASSLRQGMTDTQYF. The CDR3 region has the DNA TGTGCCAGCAGCTTAAGACAGGGGATGACAGATACGCAGTATTTT. The full variable domain, with the rest looked up from reference TRBV13 and TRBJ2-3, is AAGVIQSPRHLIKEKRETATLKCYPIPRHDTVYWYQQGPGQDPQFLISFYEKMQSDKGSIPDRFSAQQFSDYHSELNMSSLELGDSALYFCASSLRQGMTDTQYFGPGTRLTVL.

The rearrangement joins TRBV30 to TRBJ2-7; possible D gene TRBD2, 5 bases. V dropped 4 bases and J dropped 2 bases, with 12 bases sitting between them. The V gene's germline CDR1 is GTSNPN and CDR2 SVGIG (reference sequence). The CDR3 contains 13 residues. The CDR3 here is CAWTWAAAYEQYF. Here the CDR3 DNA reads TGTGCCTGGACCTGGGCAGCGGCCTACGAGCAGTACTTC.

The chain combines TRBV28 with TRBJ2-5; 9 bases match TRBD1. With V trimmed by 2 bases and J by 5 bases, 12 bases remained unmatched. CDR3 length: 17 residues. CDR1 is MDHEN, CDR2 SYDVKM, per germline. This CDR3 reads CASSLGAEYRGLETQYF. DNA for the CDR3: TGTGCCAGCAGTTTAGGGGCCGAATACAGGGGGCTTGAGACCCAGTACTTC. Looking up the rest from reference TRBV28 and TRBJ2-5 gives the full variable domain: DVKVTQSSRYLVKRTGEKVFLECVQDMDHENMFWYRQDPGLGLRLIYFSYDVKMKEKGDIPEGYSVSREKKERFSLILESASTNQTSMYLCASSLGAEYRGLETQYFGPGTRLLVL.

The rearrangement joins TRBV7-2 to TRBJ1-1; D unresolved. In germline, CDR1 is SGHTA, CDR2 FQGNSA. Trimming took 4 bases from V and 0 from J, leaving 18 bases between them. The CDR3 sequence is 17 residues long. CDR3: CASSSTRGGYMNTEAFF. The CDR3, as DNA: TGTGCCAGCAGCTCCACCCGAGGAGGGTACATGAACACTGAAGCTTTCTTT.

Of note for this clonotype: Since a much larger clone is just one base distant, this may be a read error. The chain links TRBV6-5 to TRBJ2-3; D not certain. Looked up from germline, CDR1 is MNHEY and CDR2 is SVGAGI. This CDR3 contains 14 residues. Between the trimmed V and J ends, which lost 2 bases and 0 bases, there was a span of 6 bases. The CDR3 here is CASSYGASTDTQYF. In nucleotides, the CDR3 is TGTGCCAGCAGTTACGGAGCGAGCACAGATACGCAGTATTTT.

Many counts were recorded for this clonotype. The chain is built from TRBV7-2 and TRBJ2-4; weak D call: TRBD2 (5 bases). CDR1 is SGHTA and CDR2 is FQGNSA in the germline V gene. Trimming took off 1 base at V and 8 bases at J, with 12 bases between the two ends. This CDR3 has 14 amino acids. DNA of the CDR3: TGTGCCAGCAGCTTAGTGGCGGGCCCCGACATTCAGTACTTC. It yields the protein CASSLVAGPDIQYF.

About this clonotype itself: Because the CDR3 is missing its conserved closing phenylalanine or tryptophan, this is likely a read error. This chain connects TRBV7-9 to TRBJ2-3; D is uncertain. The germline V and J ends were trimmed by 5 bases and 2 bases, with 11 bases remaining between them. In germline, CDR1 is SEHNR, CDR2 FQNEAQ (reference sequence). This CDR3 comprises 14 residues. As DNA, the CDR3 is TGTGCCAGCAGCACCAGGACCCCCACAGATACGCAGTATTCT. This codes for CASSTRTPTDTQYS.

This clonotype is a singleton in its sample. The gene calls are TRBV6-5 and TRBJ1-2; TRBD1 aligns across 8 bases. Germline V gene sequence: CDR1 MNHEY, CDR2 SVGAGI. This CDR3 spans 15 amino acids. V dropped 5 bases and J dropped 5; count of bases not matched to a gene: 10. This CDR3 reads CASSDAGTGSYGYTF. The CDR3 DNA is TGTGCCAGCAGTGACGCCGGGACAGGATCATATGGCTACACCTTC.

This clonotype was seen many times. The rearrangement uses TRBV5-1 and TRBJ1-1, with D unclear. From germline, CDR1 is SGHRS and CDR2 YFSETQ. The V end was cut by 0 bases, the J end by 4 bases, with 7 bases between. The CDR3 loop spans 13 amino acids. CDR3: CASSLVRLTEAFF. CDR3 DNA sequence: TGCGCCAGCAGCTTGGTTCGGCTCACTGAAGCTTTCTTT.

This clonotype was seen ten or more times. The V call is TRBV7-6, the J call TRBJ1-5; D ambiguous. Germline CDR1 and CDR2: SGHVS and FNYEAQ. CDR3 length equals 14 residues. Trimming stripped 3 bases from V and 4 bases from J, with 10 bases between. The CDR3 region has the DNA TGTGCCAGCAGCTTTGGTCCGGGGAATCAGCCCCAGCATTTT. Translated: CASSFGPGNQPQHF.

This clonotype was counted many times. This chain links TRBV28 with TRBJ2-3; TRBD1 aligns across 7 bases. The CDR3 is made up of 14 amino acids. The germline gives CDR1 MDHEN, CDR2 SYDVKM. J lost 1 base, V lost 8 bases, and 6 bases had no gene match. CDR3 in amino acids: CASPLTGGTDTQYF. CDR3 coding DNA: TGTGCCAGCCCTTTAACAGGGGGCACAGATACGCAGTATTTT.

This chain joins TRBV27 and TRBJ2-7, with 7 bases identical to TRBD2. CDR3 length: 14 amino acids. Germline V gene data show CDR1 as MNHEY and CDR2 as SMNVEV (reference sequence). With 3 bases clipped from V and 6 bases from J, the junction kept 8 bases outside the gene matches. CDR3 loop: CASSFGTTSPEQYF. CDR3 DNA: TGTGCCAGCAGTTTTGGGACTACCTCCCCCGAGCAGTACTTC.

Regarding this clonotype: A single base separates this from a much larger clone, so it may be a read error. The chain recombines TRBV29-1 with TRBJ1-5, with TRBD1 matching 10 bases. The germline gives CDR1 SQVTM, CDR2 ANQGSEA. The CDR3 contains 17 residues. The CDR3 DNA reads as TGCAGCGTGGAAGCCCCGGGACAGGGGTCGTGCAATCAGCCCCAGCGTTTT. Protein: CSVEAPGQGSCNQPQRF. The full variable domain, its missing parts supplied by reference TRBV29-1 and TRBJ1-5, is SAVISQKPSRDICQRGTSLTIQCQVDSQVTMMFWYRQQPGQSLTLIATANQGSEATYESGFVIDKFPISRPNLTFSTLTVSNMSPEDSSIYLCSVEAPGQGSCNQPQRFGDGTRLSIL.

This clonotype was seen only once. This chain links TRBV28 with TRBJ2-5, with D maybe TRBD1 (6 bases). The V end was cut by 6 bases, the J end by 4 bases, with 15 bases between. Germline V gives CDR1 MDHEN, CDR2 SYDVKM. The CDR3 runs to 14 residues. The CDR3 protein is CASRRAVGGETQYF. In nucleotides, the CDR3 is TGTGCCAGCAGAAGAGCGGTAGGGGGAGAGACCCAGTACTTC.

This clonotype occurred many times. The chain links TRBV10-3 to TRBJ2-7; no clear D. Germline V gives CDR1 ENHRY, CDR2 SYGVKD. The ends were cut back, 0 bases at V and 3 bases at J, with 9 bases in the middle. The CDR3 loop spans 14 amino acids. CDR3 DNA: TGTGCCATCAGTGAGTCCGTCTACAACTACGAGCAGTACTTC. It is translated as CAISESVYNYEQYF.

The rearrangement joins TRBV29-1 to TRBJ1-1; D ambiguous. Germline assignment: CDR1 SQVTM and CDR2 ANQGSEA. Trimming left V 2 bases short and J 1 base short, with 11 bases between. The CDR3 is 14 amino acids. Here the CDR3 reads CSVETGSENTEAFF. In DNA, the CDR3 is TGCAGCGTTGAAACCGGGTCTGAGAACACTGAAGCTTTCTTT.

There are a few counts of this clonotype. The chain joins TRBV2 to TRBJ2-7; D is perhaps TRBD1 (6 bases). CDR3 length equals 15 residues. V was shortened by 6 bases and J by 6 bases, with 21 bases between the two germline ends. Germline values: CDR1 SNHLY, CDR2 FYNNEI. CDR3 nucleotides: TGTGCCAGCAGGGAGGACAGATCGGGTTTCTCCGAGCAGTACTTC. Translated: CASREDRSGFSEQYF. The full variable domain, completed using reference TRBV2 and TRBJ2-7, is EPEVTQTPSHQVTQMGQEVILRCVPISNHLYFYWYRQILGQKVEFLVSFYNNEISEKSEIFDDQFSVERPDGSNFTLKIRSTKLEDSAMYFCASREDRSGFSEQYFGPGTRLTVT.

The CDR3 loop reads CAWSSGADGYTF. The CDR3 DNA reads as TGTGCCTGGAGTTCGGGGGCAGATGGCTACACCTTC. The rearrangement uses TRBV30 and TRBJ1-2; a weak D match, TRBD1 (6 bases). CDR3 size: 12 residues. Per germline, CDR1 GTSNPN and CDR2 SVGIG (reference sequence). V gave up 2 bases and J gave up 6 bases, with 10 bases separating them.